The 14 T cell receptor beta chains reported below all come from one sample, sequenced in a study of T cell responses to AZD1222 COVID-19 vaccine. This table comes from immunoSEQ multiplex PCR, and its TCRdb copy is limited to in-frame clones, with some not included. The sample contains approximately 150,000 clones, 92% of which appear only once. This sample comprised peripheral blood, obtained 28 days after the second AZD1222 dose. Every receptor here comes from an adult who received the AZD1222 COVID-19 vaccine.

The rearrangement joins TRBV27 to TRBJ2-5, with TRBD1 as a possible D gene (6 bases). This CDR3 has 14 amino acids. The germline gives CDR1 MNHEY, CDR2 SMNVEV (reference sequence). Trimming cost V 1 base and J 2 bases, with 8 bases left between them. CDR3 sequence (DNA): TGTGCCAGCAGTTTATTGGACAGTCAAGAGACCCAGTACTTC. It translates to CASSLLDSQETQYF.

In this sample, this clone turned up once. The rearrangement joins TRBV6-5 to TRBJ1-1, with a possible D match to TRBD1 (5 bases). Trimming removed 6 bases at V and 4 bases at J, with 15 bases between. The CDR3 runs 14 residues. Germline values: CDR1 MNHEY, CDR2 SVGAGI. CDR3 protein: CASSLSGASTEAFF. In DNA, the CDR3 is TGTGCCAGCAGCCTTTCTGGGGCTAGCACTGAAGCTTTCTTT.

This chain's CDR3 is CASREDRGYYGYTF. The CDR3, as DNA: TGTGCCAGCAGAGAGGACAGGGGTTACTATGGCTACACCTTC. This chain links TRBV2 with TRBJ1-2, with 9 nucleotides matching TRBD1. The CDR3 is 14 residues long. The V gene's germline CDR1 is SNHLY and CDR2 FYNNEI. Unmatched junction bases numbered 5, after V lost 6 bases and J lost 3 bases.

The rearrangement links TRBV5-1 to TRBJ1-5; TRBD1 might be the D (6 bases). The CDR3 sequence is 14 residues long. The germline V gene encodes CDR1 SGHRS and CDR2 YFSETQ. V gave up 0 bases and J gave up 6 bases, with 10 bases separating them. The CDR3 DNA sequence: TGCGCCAGCAGCTTGGGGGGGCATAGTCAGCCCCAGCATTTT. Translation gives CASSLGGHSQPQHF.

V gene TRBV19 combines with J gene TRBJ2-7; D is undetermined. The CDR3 totals 14 residues. Germline values: CDR1 LNHDA, CDR2 SQIVND (reference sequence). V was trimmed by 5 bases and J by 0 bases, leaving 11 bases between them. CDR3 nucleotides: TGTGCCAGTAGTTTTGGAGTCAACTCCTACGAGCAGTACTTC. Translated, it gives CASSFGVNSYEQYF. Filled out from reference TRBV19 and TRBJ2-7, the complete variable domain reads DGGITQSPKYLFRKEGQNVTLSCEQNLNHDAMYWYRQDPGQGLRLIYYSQIVNDFQKGDIAEGYSVSREKKESFPLTVTSAQKNPTAFYLCASSFGVNSYEQYFGPGTRLTVT.

The genes are TRBV7-8 and TRBJ1-6; tentative D call: TRBD1 (5 bases). The CDR3 spans 14 residues. Deletions cut 0 bases from V and 9 bases from J, with 9 bases between. Looked up from germline, CDR1 is SGHVS and CDR2 is FQNEAQ. The CDR3 nucleotides are TGTGCCAGCAGCTTAGCGTCAGGGAGTTCACCCCTCCACTTT. This gives the protein CASSLASGSSPLHF.

The chain's CDR3 is CATSNNRQTHEAFF. CDR3 bases: TGTGCCACCAGCAATAATCGACAAACACATGAAGCTTTCTTT. This chain joins TRBV15 and TRBJ1-1; D is unclear. This CDR3 spans 14 amino acids. From germline, CDR1 is LNHNV and CDR2 YYDKDF (reference sequence). The V end was cut by 4 bases, the J end by 7 bases, with 16 bases between.

The chain couples TRBV5-5 to TRBJ1-6, with D maybe TRBD1 (6 bases). CDR3 length: 15 amino acids. CDR1 and CDR2 (germline): SGHKS, YYEKEE (reference sequence). V dropped 4 bases and J dropped 10 bases, with 18 bases sitting between them. The CDR3 region is CASSRRPEGGSPLHF. Here the CDR3 DNA reads TGTGCCAGCAGCCGGAGACCGGAGGGGGGCTCACCCCTCCACTTT. The entire variable domain, with the rest obtained from reference TRBV5-5 and TRBJ1-6, is as follows: DAGVTQSPTHLIKTRGQQVTLRCSPISGHKSVSWYQQVLGQGPQFIFQYYEKEERGRGNFPDRFSARQFPNYSSELNVNALLLGDSALYLCASSRRPEGGSPLHFGNGTRLTVT.

This clone has only a few counts. The chain joins TRBV7-2 to TRBJ1-6; tentatively, D is TRBD1 (6 bases). V lost 5 bases and J lost 9, with 17 bases in between. The CDR3 runs to 15 residues. The V gene's germline CDR1 is SGHTA and CDR2 FQGNSA. CDR3 nucleotides: TGTGCCAGCAGCGTAATGGGGGGGCAGGTTTCACCCCTCCACTTT. Protein sequence: CASSVMGGQVSPLHF.

The V call is TRBV14, the J call TRBJ2-7; TRBD1 is a possible D gene (6 bases). Germline-derived CDR1 and CDR2 are SGHDN and FVKESK. The CDR3 sequence is 13 residues long. Trimming stripped 4 bases from V and 6 bases from J, with 13 bases between. This CDR3 is CASSPRTVGEQYF. The CDR3 DNA follows: TGTGCCAGCAGCCCACGGACAGTTGGCGAGCAGTACTTC.

The chain couples TRBV6-1 to TRBJ1-2; the D gene is possibly TRBD1 (5 bases). V was trimmed by 3 bases and J by 4 bases, leaving 12 bases between them. Germline values: CDR1 MNHNS, CDR2 SASEGT. This CDR3 contains 14 residues. CDR3: CASSDVQVLYGYTF. CDR3 sequence (DNA): TGTGCCAGCAGTGACGTACAGGTCCTCTATGGCTACACCTTC.

The rearrangement uses TRBV3-1 (or the pseudogene TRBV3-2) and TRBJ2-5; 8 bases fit TRBD1. This CDR3 contains 13 residues. V shed 5 bases, J shed 7 bases, and the junction held 6 bases outside the gene matches. Germline V gene data show CDR1 as LGHDT and CDR2 as YNNKEL (reference sequence). The CDR3 spells CASSSGGAGTQYF. In DNA, the CDR3 is TGTGCCAGCAGCTCAGGGGGCGCAGGGACCCAGTACTTC.

The rearrangement uses TRBV7-8 and TRBJ2-7; TRBD2 matches at 11 bases. CDR3 length: 15 residues. J lost 2 bases, V lost 4 bases, and 4 bases had no gene match. CDR1 and CDR2 (germline): SGHVS, FQNEAQ. DNA of the CDR3: TGTGCCAGCAGCTACCCGGGACTAGCGGCCTACGAGCAGTACTTC. This encodes CASSYPGLAAYEQYF.

The chain carries TRBV2 and TRBJ2-1; TRBD2 agrees at 9 bases. Germline V CDR1 and CDR2: SNHLY, FYNNEI. The CDR3 runs 16 residues. The junction had 11 bases not matched to a gene; V was cut back by 6 bases and J by 5 bases. CDR3 DNA: TGTGCCAGCAGGTACCCTGGCGGGGGGGCCCACAATGAGCAGTTCTTC. Protein: CASRYPGGGAHNEQFF.